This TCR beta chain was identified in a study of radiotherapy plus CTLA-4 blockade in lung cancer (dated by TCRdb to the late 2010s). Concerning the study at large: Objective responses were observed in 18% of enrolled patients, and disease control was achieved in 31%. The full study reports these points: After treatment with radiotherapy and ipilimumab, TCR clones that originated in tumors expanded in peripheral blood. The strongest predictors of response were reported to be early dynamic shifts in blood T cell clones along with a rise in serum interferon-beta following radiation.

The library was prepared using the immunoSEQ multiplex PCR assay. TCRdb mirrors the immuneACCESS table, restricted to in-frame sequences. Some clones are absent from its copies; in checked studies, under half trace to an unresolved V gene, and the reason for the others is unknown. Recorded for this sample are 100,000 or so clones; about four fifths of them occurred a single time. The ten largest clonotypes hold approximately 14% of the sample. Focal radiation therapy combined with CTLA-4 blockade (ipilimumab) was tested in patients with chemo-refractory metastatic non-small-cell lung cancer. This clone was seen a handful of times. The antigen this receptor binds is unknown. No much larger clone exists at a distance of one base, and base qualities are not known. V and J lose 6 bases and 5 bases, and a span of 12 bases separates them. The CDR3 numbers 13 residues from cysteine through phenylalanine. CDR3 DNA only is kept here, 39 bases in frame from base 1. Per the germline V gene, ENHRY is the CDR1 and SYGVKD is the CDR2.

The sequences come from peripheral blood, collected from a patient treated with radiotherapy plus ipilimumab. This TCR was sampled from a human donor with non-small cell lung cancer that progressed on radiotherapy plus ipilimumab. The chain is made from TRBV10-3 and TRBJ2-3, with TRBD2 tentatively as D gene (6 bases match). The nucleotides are TGTGCCATCAGCTGGGACTTTAAAGATACGCAGTATTTT. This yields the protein CAISWDFKDTQYF.